The clone carrying this T cell receptor beta chain was seen a handful of times. The record originates from a study of T cell responses to AZD1222 COVID-19 vaccine. V gave up 5 bases and J gave up 7 bases, with 18 bases separating them. Looked up from germline, CDR1 is MRHNA and CDR2 is SNTAGT. CDR3 size: 16 residues. Only in-frame clones appear in the TCRdb table, and some are missing; sequencing was by immunoSEQ multiplex PCR. The sample gives roughly 200,000 clones, roughly 88% of which show up once; approximately 7.7% is in the top ten. The chain carries TRBV6-4 and TRBJ1-6; the D gene is possibly TRBD1 (5 bases). The sequenced sample was peripheral blood, obtained on day 0 of AZD1222 vaccination. The clonotype comes from an adult in good health. The CDR3 reads CASSPDIWVGNSPLHF. Written as DNA, the CDR3 is TGTGCCAGCAGTCCGGACATTTGGGTGGGGAATTCACCCCTCCACTTT.